The text below deals with one TCR beta chain. The antigen is not known. TCRdb keeps only in-frame clones here, not all; method: immunoSEQ multiplex PCR. The sample has around 200,000 clones; about 90% are singletons. This sample was included in a study of T cell responses to AZD1222 COVID-19 vaccine. This CDR3 comprises 14 residues. CDR1 is ENHRY and CDR2 is SYGVKD in the germline V gene. Losses at the gene ends were 9 bases for V and 2 bases for J; bases not matched to a gene: 8. Study-wide points: The donor cohort was predominantly white British with a female majority, and clonal diversity may have been underestimated. Across spike, vaccine-associated CD4 TCRs were found, dominant at 160-218 and 743-854.

Here the sequenced sample was peripheral blood, taken on day 0 of AZD1222 vaccination. The receptor was isolated from an adult in good health. V gene TRBV10-3 combines with J gene TRBJ2-3, with 7 bases aligning to TRBD1. This CDR3 is CAITTGAATDTQYF. Written as DNA, the CDR3 is TGTGCCATTACTACAGGGGCCGCCACAGATACGCAGTATTTT.